The clone carrying this T cell receptor (beta chain) has a handful of counts. Its antigen is currently unknown. Looked up from germline, CDR1 is MNHEY and CDR2 is SMNVEV (reference sequence). The CDR3 consists of 17 residues. The ends were cut back, 3 bases at V and 3 bases at J, with 19 bases in the middle. The authors took PBMCs from roughly 9.3 ml fresh peripheral blood. RNA transcripts were the template for amplifying TCR beta CDR3 regions. First-round RT-PCR of the TCR CDR3 relied on the HTBI primer set. TCRdb independently ran MiXCR on the multiplex PCR reads; one entry per CDR3 protein. Counted here are about 270,000 distinct CDR3 sequences, about 20% occurring once; the ten biggest clones make up 64%. These data are taken from a study of T cells in Graves' hyperthyroidism and ophthalmopathy. Study summary: Blood was drawn when the patient was first diagnosed and still untreated. Study-wide findings and caveats: A 13 V-J model separated ophthalmopathy from stable hyperthyroidism. Within blood appeared most thyroid clonotypes that had expanded above 0.001.

Input material: blood. This sequence joins TRBV27 and TRBJ2-3; D may correspond to TRBD1 or TRBD2 (7 bases each). This clonotype originated in a man aged 25 to 40 with Graves' ophthalmopathy. In DNA form, the CDR3 reads TGTGCCAGCAGTTTGGGAGGGGGCCTTGGGGGGACAGATACGCAGTATTTT. Translating gives CASSLGGGLGGTDTQYF.